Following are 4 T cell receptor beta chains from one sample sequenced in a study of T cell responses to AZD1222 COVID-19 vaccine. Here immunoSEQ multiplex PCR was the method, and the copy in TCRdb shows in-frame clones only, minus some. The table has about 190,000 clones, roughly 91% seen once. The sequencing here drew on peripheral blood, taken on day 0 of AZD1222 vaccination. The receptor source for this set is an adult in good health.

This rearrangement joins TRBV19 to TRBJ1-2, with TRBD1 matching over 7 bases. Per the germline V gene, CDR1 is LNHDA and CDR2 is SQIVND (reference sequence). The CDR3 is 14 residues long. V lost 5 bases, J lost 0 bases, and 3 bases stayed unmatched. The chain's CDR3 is CASSYRGSNYGYTF. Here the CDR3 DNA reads TGTGCCAGTAGTTACAGGGGATCTAACTATGGCTACACCTTC.

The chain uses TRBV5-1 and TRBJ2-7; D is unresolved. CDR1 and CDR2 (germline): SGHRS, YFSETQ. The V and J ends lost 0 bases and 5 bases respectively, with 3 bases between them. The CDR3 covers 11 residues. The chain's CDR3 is CASSLGDEQYF. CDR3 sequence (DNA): TGCGCCAGCAGCTTGGGGGACGAGCAGTACTTC.

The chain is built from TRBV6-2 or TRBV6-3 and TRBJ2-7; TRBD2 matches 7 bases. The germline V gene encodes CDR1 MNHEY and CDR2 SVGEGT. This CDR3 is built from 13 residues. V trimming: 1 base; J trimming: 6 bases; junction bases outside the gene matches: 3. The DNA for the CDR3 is TGTGCCAGCAGTTACTATGGCGGGGGCGAGCAGTACTTC. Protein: CASSYYGGGEQYF.

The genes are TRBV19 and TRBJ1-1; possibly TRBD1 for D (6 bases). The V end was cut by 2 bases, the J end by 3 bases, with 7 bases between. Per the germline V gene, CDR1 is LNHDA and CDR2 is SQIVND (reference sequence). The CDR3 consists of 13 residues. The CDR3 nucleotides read TGTGCCAGTAGTATAAGGGGGTACACTGAAGCTTTCTTT. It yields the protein CASSIRGYTEAFF.